This T cell receptor beta chain was sequenced for a study of neurological immune-mediated disorders. As for the cDNA, it was generated by 5'RACE with 10-nucleotide random UMIs. TCRdb reprocessed the 5' RACE reads via MiXCR and lists one record per CDR3 protein. Here the sample spans roughly 59,000 distinct CDR3 sequences, roughly 4.9% being singletons. Study conclusions and caveats: For the multiple sclerosis repertoire cluster, an association with any clinical or MRI feature was absent.

Regarding this clonotype: No antigen is known for it.

The germline V gene has CDR1 SGHVS and CDR2 FNYEAQ. The CDR3 contains 18 residues. V shed 5 bases and J 7 bases; nucleotides not matched to a gene: 20. Source material: PBMCs. This clonotype originated in a human donor with multiple sclerosis. The donor label of this sample is uncertain. The chain combines TRBV7-6 with TRBJ1-5; 7 positions agree with TRBD1. CDR3 protein: CASSPSPGGGTAIQPQHF. In DNA form, the CDR3 reads TGTGCCAGCAGCCCCTCCCCCGGGGGTGGGACAGCGATCCAGCCCCAGCATTTT. The variable domain in full, with the rest retrieved from reference TRBV7-6 and TRBJ1-5, is GAGVSQSPRYKVTKRGQDVALRCDPISGHVSLYWYRQALGQGPEFLTYFNYEAQQDKSGLPNDRFSAERPEGSISTLTIQRTEQRDSAMYRCASSPSPGGGTAIQPQHFGDGTRLSIL.